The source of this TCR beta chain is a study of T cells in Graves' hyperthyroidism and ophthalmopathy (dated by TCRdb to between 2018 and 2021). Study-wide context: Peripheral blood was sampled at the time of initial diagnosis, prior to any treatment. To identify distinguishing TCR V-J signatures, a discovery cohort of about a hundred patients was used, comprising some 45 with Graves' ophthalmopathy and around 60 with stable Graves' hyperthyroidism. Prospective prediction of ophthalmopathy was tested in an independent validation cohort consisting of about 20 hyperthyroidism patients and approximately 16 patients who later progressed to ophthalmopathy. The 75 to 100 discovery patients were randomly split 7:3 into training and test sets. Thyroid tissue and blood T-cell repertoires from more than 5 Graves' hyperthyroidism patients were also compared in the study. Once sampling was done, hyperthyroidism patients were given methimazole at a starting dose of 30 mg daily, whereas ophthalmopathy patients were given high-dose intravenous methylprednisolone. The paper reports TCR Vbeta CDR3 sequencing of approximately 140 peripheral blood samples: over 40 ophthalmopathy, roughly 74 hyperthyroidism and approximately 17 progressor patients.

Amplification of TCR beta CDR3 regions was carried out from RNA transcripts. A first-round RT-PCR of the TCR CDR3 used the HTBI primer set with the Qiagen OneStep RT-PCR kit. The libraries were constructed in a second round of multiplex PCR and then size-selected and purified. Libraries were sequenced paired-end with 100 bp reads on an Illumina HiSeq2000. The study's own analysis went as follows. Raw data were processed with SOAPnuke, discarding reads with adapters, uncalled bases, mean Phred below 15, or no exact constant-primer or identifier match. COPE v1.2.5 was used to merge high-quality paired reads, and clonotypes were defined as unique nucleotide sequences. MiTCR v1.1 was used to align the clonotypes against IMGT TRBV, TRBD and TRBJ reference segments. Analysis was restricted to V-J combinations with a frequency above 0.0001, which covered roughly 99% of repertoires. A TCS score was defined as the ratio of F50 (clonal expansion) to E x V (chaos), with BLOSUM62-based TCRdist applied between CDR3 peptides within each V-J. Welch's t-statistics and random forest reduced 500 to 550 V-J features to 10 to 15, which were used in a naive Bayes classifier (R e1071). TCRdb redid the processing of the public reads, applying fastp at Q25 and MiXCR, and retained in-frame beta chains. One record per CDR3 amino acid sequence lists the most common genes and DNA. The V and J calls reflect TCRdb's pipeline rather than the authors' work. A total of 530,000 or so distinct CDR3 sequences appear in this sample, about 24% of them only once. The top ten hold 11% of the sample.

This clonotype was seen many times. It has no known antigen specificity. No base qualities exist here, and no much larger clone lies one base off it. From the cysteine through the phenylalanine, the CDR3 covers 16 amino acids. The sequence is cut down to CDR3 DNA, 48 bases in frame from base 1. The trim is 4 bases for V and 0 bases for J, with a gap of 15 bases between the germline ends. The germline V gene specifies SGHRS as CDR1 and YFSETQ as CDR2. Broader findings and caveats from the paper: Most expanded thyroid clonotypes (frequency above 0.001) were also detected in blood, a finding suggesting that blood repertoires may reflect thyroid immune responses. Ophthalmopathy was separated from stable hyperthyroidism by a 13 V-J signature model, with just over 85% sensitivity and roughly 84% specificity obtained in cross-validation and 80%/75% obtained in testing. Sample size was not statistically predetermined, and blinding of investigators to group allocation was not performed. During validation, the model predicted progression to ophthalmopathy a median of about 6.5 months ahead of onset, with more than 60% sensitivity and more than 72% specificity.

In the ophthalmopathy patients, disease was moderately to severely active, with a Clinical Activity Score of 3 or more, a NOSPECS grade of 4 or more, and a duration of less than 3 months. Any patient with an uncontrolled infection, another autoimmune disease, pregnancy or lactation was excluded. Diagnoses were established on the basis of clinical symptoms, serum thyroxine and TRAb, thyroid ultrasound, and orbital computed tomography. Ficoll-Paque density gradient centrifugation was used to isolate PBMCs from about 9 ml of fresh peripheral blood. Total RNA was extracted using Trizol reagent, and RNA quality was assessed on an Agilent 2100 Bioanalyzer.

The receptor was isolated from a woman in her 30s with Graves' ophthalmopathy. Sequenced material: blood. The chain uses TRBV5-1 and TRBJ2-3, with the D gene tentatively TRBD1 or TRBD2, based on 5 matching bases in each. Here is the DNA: TGCGCCAGCAGCCCCCGCCTTGGGGGAAGCACAGATACGCAGTATTTT. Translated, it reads CASSPRLGGSTDTQYF.